The next 32 T cell receptor beta chains were all read from a single sample in a study of identical twins. MiXCR, applied by TCRdb to the 5' RACE reads, yields one record per CDR3 protein. The sample includes 450,000 or so distinct CDR3 sequences, 14% of them seen just once. The same data also went into a second study, on yellow fever vaccine responses in identical twins.

Sequencing used CD4+ T cells sorted from blood. The source of these receptors is a woman between 18 and 30 years old in good health.

This clonotype was counted many times. V is TRBV29-1 and J is TRBJ2-7; D remains ambiguous. With 4 bases removed from V and 3 bases from J, the gap between germline ends came to 7 bases. Germline V gene lookup returns CDR1 SQVTM and CDR2 ANQGSEA. The CDR3 sequence is 11 residues long. The CDR3 DNA sequence: TGCAGCGTTGCTGTCAGCTACGAGCAGTACTTC. It encodes CSVAVSYEQYF.

This clonotype was counted between two and nine times. The chain combines TRBV5-1 with TRBJ2-7, with D uncertain. V was cut by 0 bases and J by 4 bases, with 11 bases left in between. CDR3 size: 14 residues. Per germline, CDR1 SGHRS and CDR2 YFSETQ. As DNA, the CDR3 is TGCGCCAGCAGCTTGGCTGCGAACCAATACGAGCAGTACTTC. Amino acids: CASSLAANQYEQYF.

In this sample, this clonotype turned up a few times. The V and J genes are TRBV7-9 and TRBJ2-7, with a tentative D call TRBD2 (5 bases). V lost 4 bases and J lost 4, with 11 bases in between. CDR1 is SEHNR, CDR2 FQNEAQ, per germline (reference sequence). The CDR3 runs to 13 residues. CDR3 bases: TGTGCCAGCAGCTCCGCGGGTCGGTACGAGCAGTACTTC. It encodes CASSSAGRYEQYF.

This clonotype was picked up a small number of times. The chain uses TRBV5-1 and TRBJ2-7; tentatively, D is TRBD1 or TRBD2 (5 bases each). This CDR3 has 16 amino acids. Trimming took 2 bases from V and 5 from J, leaving 20 bases between them. Germline CDR1 is SGHRS and CDR2 is YFSETQ. CDR3 DNA sequence: TGCGCCAGCAGCTTAACTCGTCGAATCGGGGCCGACGAGCAGTACTTC. It codes for CASSLTRRIGADEQYF.

This sequence joins TRBV20-1 and TRBJ2-7, with 7 bases lining up with TRBD2. The CDR3 extends over 14 amino acids. Looked up from germline, CDR1 is DFQATT and CDR2 is SNEGSKA (reference sequence). With V trimmed by 0 bases and J by 1 base, 3 bases remained unmatched. The CDR3 region has the DNA TGCAGTGCTAGAGATTGGCGGGGGTCCTACGAGCAGTACTTC. Protein sequence: CSARDWRGSYEQYF.

The chain links TRBV7-2 to TRBJ2-7; 8 positions match TRBD1. V shed 3 bases, J shed 2 bases, and the junction held 3 bases outside the gene matches. The CDR3 runs 14 residues. Germline CDR1 reads SGHTA; CDR2 reads FQGNSA. In DNA form, the CDR3 reads TGTGCCAGCAGCTTTATGACAGGGGCCTACGAGCAGTACTTC. Protein sequence: CASSFMTGAYEQYF.

CDR3 bases: TGTGCCAGCAGTTTACCCGGGTTTAGAGGCTACACCTTC. Its protein product is CASSLPGFRGYTF. V and J are TRBV28 and TRBJ1-2; D is ambiguous. Looked up from germline, CDR1 is MDHEN and CDR2 is SYDVKM. The CDR3 totals 13 residues. Trimming took off 2 bases at V and 8 bases at J, with 12 bases between the two ends.

J is TRBJ2-5 and V is TRBV12-3 or TRBV12-4; no reliable D call. The V end lost 5 bases, the J end lost 5 bases, and 3 bases lay between the germline ends. The CDR3 runs to 10 residues. CDR3 in amino acids: CASSTETQYF. CDR3 nucleotides: TGTGCCAGCAGTACGGAGACCCAGTACTTC.

In its sample, this clonotype was seen many times. V gene TRBV7-2 combines with J gene TRBJ2-3; D ambiguous. Trimming pared 6 bases from V and 0 bases from J, leaving 7 bases between. This CDR3 has 13 amino acids. Germline V CDR1 and CDR2: SGHTA, FQGNSA. The CDR3 loop is CASRDGSTDTQYF. DNA of the CDR3: TGTGCCAGCAGAGACGGGAGCACAGATACGCAGTATTTT.

The chain is built from TRBV19 and TRBJ1-2; no clear D gene. The CDR3 sequence is 16 residues long. The V end lost 5 bases, the J end lost 4 bases, and 20 bases lay between the germline ends. The germline CDR1 and CDR2 sequences are LNHDA and SQIVND (reference sequence). This CDR3 is CASSGGRGQRSYGYTF. For the CDR3, the DNA is TGTGCCAGTAGTGGAGGCCGCGGGCAGAGGAGCTATGGCTACACCTTC.

A few counts support this clonotype. CDR3 in amino acids: CASSMRGENTGELFF. The CDR3 nucleotides are TGTGCCAGTAGTATGCGGGGGGAGAACACCGGGGAGCTGTTTTTT. The rearrangement links TRBV19 to TRBJ2-2, with 8 bases that match TRBD2. V dropped 3 bases and J dropped 1; count of bases not matched to a gene: 1. The CDR3 extends over 15 amino acids. Germline V CDR1 and CDR2: LNHDA, SQIVND (reference sequence).

The chain recombines TRBV7-8 with TRBJ2-7, with D possibly matching TRBD2 (5 bases). The germline gives CDR1 SGHVS, CDR2 FQNEAQ. There are 14 residues in the CDR3. Trimming cost V 6 bases and J 1 base, with 13 bases left between them. In DNA, the CDR3 is TGTGCCAGCAGGACGACACCGGGATCCTACGAGCAGTACTTC. The encoded protein is CASRTTPGSYEQYF.

There are a few counts of this clonotype. The J gene is TRBJ2-5, the V gene TRBV7-2, with 8 bases aligning to TRBD1. The germline gives CDR1 SGHTA, CDR2 FQGNSA. The CDR3 contains 14 residues. The V and J ends lost 8 bases and 4 bases, in that order; junction bases with no gene match: 9. CDR3 sequence reads: CASGYRTGSETQYF. DNA for the CDR3: TGTGCCAGCGGATACCGGACAGGGTCAGAGACCCAGTACTTC.

This clonotype was seen a few times. The V call is TRBV4-1, the J call TRBJ2-2; TRBD2 agrees at 11 bases. V lost 2 bases, J lost 0 bases, and 2 bases stayed unmatched. Germline CDR1 and CDR2: MGHRA and YSYEKL. This CDR3 contains 17 residues. The CDR3 bases are TGCGCCAGCAGCCAAAAGACTAGCGGGGCGAACACCGGGGAGCTGTTTTTT. Its protein is CASSQKTSGANTGELFF.

This clonotype was observed a handful of times. This sequence joins TRBV7-2 and TRBJ2-5; D is tentatively TRBD1 or TRBD2 (5 bases each). V lost 5 bases and J lost 5, with 18 bases in between. Germline V gene data show CDR1 as SGHTA and CDR2 as FQGNSA. The CDR3 runs to 15 residues. In nucleotides, the CDR3 is TGTGCCAGCAGCGATCCAGGGAATCGGAGGGAGACCCAGTACTTC. Protein sequence: CASSDPGNRRETQYF.

The sample holds many counts of this clonotype. V gene TRBV12-3 or TRBV12-4 combines with J gene TRBJ2-3; D is undetermined. V was clipped by 4 bases and J by 0 bases, with 11 bases between them. The CDR3 is 15 amino acids. As DNA, the CDR3 is TGTGCCAGCAGTTCGATCGTCAGAAGCACAGATACGCAGTATTTT. Amino acid sequence: CASSSIVRSTDTQYF.

The chain employs TRBV2 and TRBJ2-7; D not resolved. Trimming removed 1 base at V and 4 bases at J, with 2 bases between. The CDR3 loop spans 11 amino acids. Germline V gene sequence: CDR1 SNHLY, CDR2 FYNNEI. The CDR3 loop is CASSEDYEQYF. DNA of the CDR3: TGTGCCAGCAGTGAAGATTACGAGCAGTACTTC.

The gene calls are TRBV9 and TRBJ2-1; 15 nucleotides match TRBD2. The CDR3 is 16 amino acids. The germline gives CDR1 SGDLS, CDR2 YYNGEE. Losses at the gene ends were 4 bases for V and 7 bases for J; bases not matched to a gene: 6. CDR3 region: CASSRGTSGRFNEQFF. CDR3 nucleotides: TGTGCCAGCAGCAGGGGGACTAGCGGGAGGTTTAATGAGCAGTTCTTC.

This clonotype has more than one count but fewer than ten. The V call is TRBV15, the J call TRBJ2-1; D is unresolved. The germline V and J ends were trimmed by 0 bases and 9 bases, with 18 bases remaining between them. Germline CDR1 and CDR2: LNHNV and YYDKDF (reference sequence). CDR3 length equals 16 residues. The CDR3 loop reads CATSRDPRPVRSEQFF. The CDR3 DNA reads as TGTGCCACCAGCAGAGATCCCCGGCCAGTTAGAAGTGAGCAGTTCTTC.

The V gene is TRBV18, the J gene TRBJ2-1, with 9 positions matching TRBD2. V was clipped by 5 bases and J by 6 bases; unmatched bases: 11. In germline, CDR1 is KGHSH, CDR2 LQKENI. This CDR3 contains 16 residues. This CDR3 reads CASSVLAGHPGNEQFF. The CDR3 coding sequence is TGTGCCAGCTCAGTACTAGCGGGCCACCCCGGCAATGAGCAGTTCTTC.

This clonotype has a handful of counts. J is TRBJ2-1 and V is TRBV6-2 or TRBV6-3; D might be TRBD2 (6 bases). CDR1 is MNHEY, CDR2 SVGEGT, per germline. V was pared by 5 bases and J by 0 bases, with 11 bases between. CDR3 size: 15 residues. The CDR3 DNA reads TGTGCCAGCAGTCGGGGACTTCCCTCCTACAATGAGCAGTTCTTC. Translated, it gives CASSRGLPSYNEQFF.

At least ten counts were recorded for this clonotype. The chain carries TRBV27 and TRBJ2-1; unclear D gene. V was clipped by 4 bases and J by 6 bases, with 13 bases between them. The CDR3 is 14 amino acids. Germline CDR1 MNHEY, CDR2 SMNVEV (reference sequence). The CDR3 coding sequence is TGTGCCAGCAGTTCCGGCCCTACCGCCAATGAGCAGTTCTTC. Translating gives CASSSGPTANEQFF.

This clonotype was seen more than once but under ten times. The gene calls are TRBV12-3 or TRBV12-4 and TRBJ2-2, with TRBD2 matching 15 bases. Losses at the gene ends were 5 bases for V and 6 bases for J; bases not matched to a gene: 4. The CDR3 is made up of 16 amino acids. The CDR3 sequence: CASSRGTSGGPGELFF. CDR3 sequence (DNA): TGTGCCAGCAGTCGAGGGACTAGCGGGGGGCCCGGGGAGCTGTTTTTT.

This clonotype was counted only a few times. The chain's CDR3 is CASSPRGRRTDTQYF. In DNA, the CDR3 is TGTGCCAGCAGCCCCCGGGGGCGGCGGACAGATACGCAGTATTTT. The chain combines TRBV3-1 with TRBJ2-3; TRBD1 or TRBD2 may be the D gene (6 bases each). The CDR3 sequence is 15 residues long. Between the trimmed V and J ends, which lost 4 bases and 3 bases, there was a span of 14 bases. Per germline, CDR1 LGHDT and CDR2 YNNKEL (reference sequence).

In this sample, this clonotype turned up many times. The V and J genes are TRBV12-3 or TRBV12-4 and TRBJ1-6; TRBD1 is a possible D gene (6 bases). CDR3 length equals 16 residues. Trimming took off 6 bases at V and 9 bases at J, with 21 bases between the two ends. The CDR3 sequence is CASSQLGGRGFSPLHF. The CDR3, as DNA: TGTGCCAGCAGCCAATTGGGGGGCAGGGGCTTTTCACCCCTCCACTTT.

This clonotype was observed a handful of times. The rearrangement links TRBV6-1 to TRBJ1-2; 10 bases fit TRBD1. V gave up 4 bases and J gave up 4 bases; unmatched junction bases: 6. The germline CDR1 and CDR2 sequences are MNHNS and SASEGT. This CDR3 has 15 residues. In nucleotides, the CDR3 is TGTGCCAGCAGTGTACGGACAGGGGGATTCTATGGCTACACCTTC. The encoded protein is CASSVRTGGFYGYTF.

This clonotype showed up just a few times. The CDR3 DNA is TGTGCCAGCAGCCCAACGTCGGGACTAGCCCGCGAGCAGTACTTC. It is translated as CASSPTSGLAREQYF. V and J are TRBV7-2 and TRBJ2-7; 9 bases are shared with TRBD2. Looked up from germline, CDR1 is SGHTA and CDR2 is FQGNSA. The CDR3 has 15 residues. V lost 5 bases to trimming and J lost 6 bases; unmatched junction nucleotides: 11.

The J gene is TRBJ1-2, the V gene TRBV28; D is possibly TRBD1 (6 bases). Germline values: CDR1 MDHEN, CDR2 SYDVKM. V gave up 5 bases and J gave up 0 bases, with 19 bases separating them. The CDR3 extends over 17 amino acids. The CDR3 DNA is TGTGCCAGCAGTCGTCCTTGGGGAGGGGGAGCTAACTATGGCTACACCTTC. Its translation: CASSRPWGGGANYGYTF.

This clonotype was observed a handful of times. The chain joins TRBV4-1 to TRBJ1-1, with 8 positions matching TRBD1. Per the germline V gene, CDR1 is MGHRA and CDR2 is YSYEKL. CDR3 length: 14 residues. V was clipped by 4 bases and J by 7 bases; unmatched bases: 8. In nucleotides, the CDR3 is TGCGCCAGCAGCCCGTTGGACAGGGCGATTGAAGCTTTCTTT. Translation: CASSPLDRAIEAFF.

The DNA of the CDR3 is TGTGCCAGCACTATGCGGGGTGGGTCCTACAATGAGCAGTTCTTC. Amino acid sequence: CASTMRGGSYNEQFF. The chain has TRBV6-1 and TRBJ2-1; possibly TRBD2 for D (6 bases). V lost 7 bases, J lost 1 base, and 14 bases lay in between. Germline V CDR1 and CDR2: MNHNS, SASEGT. This CDR3 has 15 amino acids.

The V and J genes are TRBV29-1 and TRBJ1-2; D is undetermined. Trimming pared 0 bases from V and 2 bases from J, leaving 7 bases between. CDR1 SQVTM and CDR2 ANQGSEA come from the germline V gene. The CDR3 spans 13 residues. The chain's CDR3 is CSVEDPGNYGYTF. The DNA of the CDR3 is TGCAGCGTTGAAGACCCCGGGAACTATGGCTACACCTTC.

The CDR3 loop reads CASSYPPGGTQYF. The CDR3, as DNA: TGTGCCAGCAGTTACCCACCCGGGGGGACGCAGTATTTT. J is TRBJ2-3 and V is TRBV6-5; TRBD2 matches 7 bases. This CDR3 comprises 13 residues. Germline loops: CDR1 MNHEY, CDR2 SVGAGI. With V trimmed by 2 bases and J by 9 bases, 5 bases remained unmatched.